This TCR beta chain was captured in a study of T cell responses to AZD1222 COVID-19 vaccine. Study at large: Pooled together were second doses at about 4 or about 12 weeks.

The assay was immunoSEQ multiplex PCR, and TCRdb's table has in-frame clones only and misses some. Of over 45,000 clones in the sample, over 75% were seen once. About this clone itself: The antigen remains undetermined.

Broader study findings: CD4 TCRs linked to vaccination spanned spike, dominating at 160-218 and 743-854. Spike-specific TCR breadth and depth both grew after two AZD1222 doses. The repertoires were collected only after the peak T cell response.

Germline CDR1 is MDHEN and CDR2 is SYDVKM. Trimming pared 5 bases from V and 5 bases from J, leaving 15 bases between. The CDR3 runs 14 residues. The sequence was obtained from an adult in good health. The V gene is TRBV28, the J gene TRBJ1-2, with D tentatively TRBD1 (5 bases). The sequencing used peripheral blood, collected on day 0 of AZD1222 vaccination. The CDR3 DNA reads TGTGCCAGCAGTCTCTCCGGGACGGTATATGGCTACACCTTC. This sequence encodes CASSLSGTVYGYTF.